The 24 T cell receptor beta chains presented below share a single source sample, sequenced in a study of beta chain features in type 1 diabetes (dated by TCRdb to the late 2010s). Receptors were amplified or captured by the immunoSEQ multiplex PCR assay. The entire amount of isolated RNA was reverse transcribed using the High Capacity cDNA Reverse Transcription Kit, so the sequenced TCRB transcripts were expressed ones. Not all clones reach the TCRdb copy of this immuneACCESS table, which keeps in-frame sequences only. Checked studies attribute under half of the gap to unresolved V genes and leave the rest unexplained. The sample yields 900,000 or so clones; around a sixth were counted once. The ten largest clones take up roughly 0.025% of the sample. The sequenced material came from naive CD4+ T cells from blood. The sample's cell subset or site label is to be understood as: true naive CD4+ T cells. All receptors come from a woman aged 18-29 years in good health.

CDR3 sequence reads: CASSYSTASEWTEAFF. For the CDR3, the DNA is TGTGCCAGCAGTTACTCGACCGCCAGTGAATGGACTGAAGCTTTCTTT. This rearrangement joins TRBV6-5 to TRBJ1-1, with no clear D. Germline V gives CDR1 MNHEY, CDR2 SVGAGI. V dropped 0 bases and J dropped 5 bases, with 16 bases sitting between them. The CDR3 runs to 16 residues.

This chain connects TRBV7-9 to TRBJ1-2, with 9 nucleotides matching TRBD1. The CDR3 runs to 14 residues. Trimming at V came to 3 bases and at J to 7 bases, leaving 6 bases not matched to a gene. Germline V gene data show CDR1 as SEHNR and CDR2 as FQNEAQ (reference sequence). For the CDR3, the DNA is TGTGCCAGCAGCTTGGGACAGGGAGGCGGTGGCTACACCTTC. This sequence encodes CASSLGQGGGGYTF.

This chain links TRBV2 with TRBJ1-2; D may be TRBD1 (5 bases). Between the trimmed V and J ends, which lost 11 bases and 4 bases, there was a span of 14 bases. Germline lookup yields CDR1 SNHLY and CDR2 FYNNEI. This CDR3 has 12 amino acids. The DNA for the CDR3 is TGTGCCGGAACTGACAGCACCTATGGCTACACCTTC. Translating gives CAGTDSTYGYTF.

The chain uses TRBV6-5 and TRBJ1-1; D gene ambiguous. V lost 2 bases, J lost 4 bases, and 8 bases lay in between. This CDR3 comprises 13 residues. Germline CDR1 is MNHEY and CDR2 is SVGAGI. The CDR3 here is CASSYPGRTEAFF. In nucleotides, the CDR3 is TGTGCCAGCAGTTACCCTGGTCGCACTGAAGCTTTCTTT.

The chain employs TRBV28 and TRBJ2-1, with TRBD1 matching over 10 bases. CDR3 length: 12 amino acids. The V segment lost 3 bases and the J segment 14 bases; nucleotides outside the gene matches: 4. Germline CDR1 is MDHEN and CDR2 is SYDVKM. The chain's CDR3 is CASSLRGQGKFF. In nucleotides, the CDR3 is TGTGCCAGCAGTTTGCGGGGACAGGGGAAGTTCTTC.

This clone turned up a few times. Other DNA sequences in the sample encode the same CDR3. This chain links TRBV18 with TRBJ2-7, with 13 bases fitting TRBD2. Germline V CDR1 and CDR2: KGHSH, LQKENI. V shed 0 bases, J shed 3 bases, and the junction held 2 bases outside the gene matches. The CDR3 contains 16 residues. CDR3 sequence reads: CASSPPGLAGVYEQYF. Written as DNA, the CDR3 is TGTGCCAGCTCACCACCCGGACTAGCGGGAGTCTACGAGCAGTACTTC.

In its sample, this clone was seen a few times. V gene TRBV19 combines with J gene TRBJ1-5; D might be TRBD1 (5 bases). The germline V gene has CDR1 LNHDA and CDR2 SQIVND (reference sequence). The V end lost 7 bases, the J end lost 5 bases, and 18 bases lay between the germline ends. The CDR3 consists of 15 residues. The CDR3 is CASKIWGGSDQPQHF. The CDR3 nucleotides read TGTGCCAGTAAAATCTGGGGGGGAAGCGATCAGCCCCAGCATTTT. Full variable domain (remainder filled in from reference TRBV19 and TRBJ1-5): DGGITQSPKYLFRKEGQNVTLSCEQNLNHDAMYWYRQDPGQGLRLIYYSQIVNDFQKGDIAEGYSVSREKKESFPLTVTSAQKNPTAFYLCASKIWGGSDQPQHFGDGTRLSIL.

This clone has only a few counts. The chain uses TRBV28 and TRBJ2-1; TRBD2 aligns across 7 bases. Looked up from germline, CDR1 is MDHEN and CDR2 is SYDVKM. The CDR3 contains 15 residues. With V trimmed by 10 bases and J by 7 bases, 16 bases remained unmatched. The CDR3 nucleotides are TGTGCCACCGGCGGGGCGGGAGTCCCCCGTAATGAGCAGTTCTTC. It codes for CATGGAGVPRNEQFF.

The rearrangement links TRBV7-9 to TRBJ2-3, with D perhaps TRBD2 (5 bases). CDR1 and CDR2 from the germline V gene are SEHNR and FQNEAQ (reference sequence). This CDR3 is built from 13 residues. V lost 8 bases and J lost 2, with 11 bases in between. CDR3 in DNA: TGTGCCAGCCGCGGGCGGAACACAGATACGCAGTATTTT. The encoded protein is CASRGRNTDTQYF.

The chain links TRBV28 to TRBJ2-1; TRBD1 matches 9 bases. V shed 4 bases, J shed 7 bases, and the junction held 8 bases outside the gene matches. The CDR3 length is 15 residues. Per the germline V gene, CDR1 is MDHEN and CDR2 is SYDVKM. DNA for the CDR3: TGTGCCAGCAGTTCTACCGGGACAGGGCTTAATGAGCAGTTCTTC. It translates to CASSSTGTGLNEQFF.

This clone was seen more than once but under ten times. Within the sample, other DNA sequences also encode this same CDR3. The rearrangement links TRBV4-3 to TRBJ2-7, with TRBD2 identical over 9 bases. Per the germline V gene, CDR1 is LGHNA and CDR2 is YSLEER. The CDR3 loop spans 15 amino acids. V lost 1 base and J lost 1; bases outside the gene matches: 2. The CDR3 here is CASSQGLAGSYEQYF. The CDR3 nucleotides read TGCGCCAGCAGCCAAGGTCTAGCGGGATCCTACGAGCAGTACTTC.

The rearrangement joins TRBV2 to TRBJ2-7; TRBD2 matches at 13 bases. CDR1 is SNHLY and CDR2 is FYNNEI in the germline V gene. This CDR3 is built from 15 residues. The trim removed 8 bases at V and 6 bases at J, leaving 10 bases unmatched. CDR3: CASQRTSGSIGEQYF. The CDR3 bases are TGTGCCAGCCAGCGGACTAGCGGGAGCATCGGCGAGCAGTACTTC.

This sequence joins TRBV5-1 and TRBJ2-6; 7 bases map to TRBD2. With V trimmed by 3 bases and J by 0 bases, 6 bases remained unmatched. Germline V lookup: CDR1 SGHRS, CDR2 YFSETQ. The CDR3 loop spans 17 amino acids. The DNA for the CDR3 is TGCGCCAGCAGCTCTGCCGGGACTAACTCTGGGGCCAACGTCCTGACTTTC. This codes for CASSSAGTNSGANVLTF.

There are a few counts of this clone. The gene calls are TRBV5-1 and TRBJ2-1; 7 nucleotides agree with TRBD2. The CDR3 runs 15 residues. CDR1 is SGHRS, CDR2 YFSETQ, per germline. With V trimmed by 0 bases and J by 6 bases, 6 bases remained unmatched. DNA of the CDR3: TGCGCCAGCAGCTTGGAGGGGTCTAGCGGCAATGAGCAGTTCTTC. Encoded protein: CASSLEGSSGNEQFF. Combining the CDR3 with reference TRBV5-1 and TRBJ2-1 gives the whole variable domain KAGVTQTPRYLIKTRGQQVTLSCSPISGHRSVSWYQQTPGQGLQFLFEYFSETQRNKGNFPGRFSGRQFSNSRSEMNVSTLELGDSALYLCASSLEGSSGNEQFFGPGTRLTVL.

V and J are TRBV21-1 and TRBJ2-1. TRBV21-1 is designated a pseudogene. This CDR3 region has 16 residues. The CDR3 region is CASSSIRESPYNEQFF. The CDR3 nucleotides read TGTGCCAGCAGCTCTATCAGGGAGAGCCCCTACAATGAGCAGTTCTTC.

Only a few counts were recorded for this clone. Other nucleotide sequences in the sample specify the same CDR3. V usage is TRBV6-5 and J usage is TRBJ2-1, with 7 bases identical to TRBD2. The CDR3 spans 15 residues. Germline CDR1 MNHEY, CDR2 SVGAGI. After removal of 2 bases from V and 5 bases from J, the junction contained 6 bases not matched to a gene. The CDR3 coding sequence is TGTGCCAGCAGTTACGCCGGGCTAGCGGACAATGAGCAGTTCTTC. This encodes CASSYAGLADNEQFF.

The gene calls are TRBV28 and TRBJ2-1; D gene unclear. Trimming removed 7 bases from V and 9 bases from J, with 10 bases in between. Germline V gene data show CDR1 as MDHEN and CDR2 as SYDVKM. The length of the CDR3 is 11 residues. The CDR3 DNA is TGTGCCAGCACCCATTTTAGTGAGCAGTTCTTC. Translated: CASTHFSEQFF.

CDR3 region: CAISRTGGDGYTF. The CDR3 DNA is TGTGCCATCTCCCGGACAGGGGGGGATGGCTACACCTTC. The chain recombines TRBV10-3 with TRBJ1-2; TRBD1 agrees at 10 bases. This CDR3 has 13 amino acids. The junction had 6 bases not matched to a gene; V was cut back by 8 bases and J by 6 bases. The germline gives CDR1 ENHRY, CDR2 SYGVKD.

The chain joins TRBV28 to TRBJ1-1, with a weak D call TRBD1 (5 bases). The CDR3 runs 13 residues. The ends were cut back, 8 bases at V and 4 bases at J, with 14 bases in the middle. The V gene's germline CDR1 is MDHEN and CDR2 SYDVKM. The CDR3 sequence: CASATGGRTEAFF. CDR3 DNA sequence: TGTGCCAGCGCAACAGGCGGTCGCACTGAAGCTTTCTTT.

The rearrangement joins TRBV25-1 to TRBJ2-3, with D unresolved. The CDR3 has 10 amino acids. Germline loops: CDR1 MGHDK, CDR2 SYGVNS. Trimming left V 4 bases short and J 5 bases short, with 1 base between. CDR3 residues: CASSGDTQYF. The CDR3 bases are TGTGCCAGCAGTGGAGATACGCAGTATTTT. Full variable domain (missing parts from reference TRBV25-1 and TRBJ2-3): EADIYQTPRYLVIGTGKKITLECSQTMGHDKMYWYQQDPGMELHLIHYSYGVNSTEKGDLSSESTVSRIRTEHFPLTLESARPSHTSQYLCASSGDTQYFGPGTRLTVL.

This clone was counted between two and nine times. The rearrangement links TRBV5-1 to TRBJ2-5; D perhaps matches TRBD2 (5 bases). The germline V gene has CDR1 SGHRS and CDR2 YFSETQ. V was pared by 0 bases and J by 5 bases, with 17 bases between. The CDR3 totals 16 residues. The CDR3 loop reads CASSLARPDGGETQYF. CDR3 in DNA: TGCGCCAGCAGCTTGGCGAGACCGGACGGCGGGGAGACCCAGTACTTC.

CDR3 amino acids: CASSWTGTSGYEQYF. DNA of the CDR3: TGTGCCAGCAGTTGGACCGGGACTAGCGGCTACGAGCAGTACTTC. The chain employs TRBV27 and TRBJ2-7; 11 nucleotides agree with TRBD2. With V trimmed by 4 bases and J by 3 bases, 5 bases remained unmatched. Germline assignment: CDR1 MNHEY and CDR2 SMNVEV (reference sequence). The CDR3 has 15 amino acids.

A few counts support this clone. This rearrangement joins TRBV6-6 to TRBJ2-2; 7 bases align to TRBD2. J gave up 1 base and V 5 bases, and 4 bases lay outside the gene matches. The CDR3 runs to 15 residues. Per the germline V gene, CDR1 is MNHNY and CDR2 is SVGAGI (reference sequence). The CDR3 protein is CASSKSSGNTGELFF. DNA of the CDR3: TGTGCCAGCAGTAAATCTAGCGGGAACACCGGGGAGCTGTTTTTT.

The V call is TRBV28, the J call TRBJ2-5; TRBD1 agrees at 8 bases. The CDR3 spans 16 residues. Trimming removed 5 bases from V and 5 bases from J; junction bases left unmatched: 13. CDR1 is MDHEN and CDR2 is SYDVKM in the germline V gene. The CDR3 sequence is CASSPDKDRAEETQYF. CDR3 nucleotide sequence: TGTGCCAGCAGTCCCGACAAGGACAGGGCTGAGGAGACCCAGTACTTC.